The TCR beta chain under discussion was sequenced for a study of cytomegalovirus exposure and HLA in healthy donors. The CDR3 spans 17 residues. Germline CDR1 is MDHEN and CDR2 is SYDVKM. The junction had 9 bases not matched to a gene; V was cut back by 6 bases and J by 2 bases. Researchers ran the PCR with 60 Vbeta and 13 Jbeta primers. Method: immunoSEQ multiplex PCR; TCRdb's copy keeps in-frame clones and lacks some. The sample shows tens of thousands of clones, around four fifths of them seen only once. The J gene is TRBJ2-7, the V gene TRBV28, with TRBD2 matching over 14 bases. The TCR originated in a woman aged 30 to 39 in good health and CMV-seropositive. Material for sequencing was PBMCs. CDR3 region: CASSSGTSGSPTYEQYF. In DNA, the CDR3 is TGTGCCAGCAGCTCAGGGACTAGCGGGAGCCCCACCTACGAGCAGTACTTC. Combining the CDR3 with reference TRBV28 and TRBJ2-7 gives the whole variable domain DVKVTQSSRYLVKRTGEKVFLECVQDMDHENMFWYRQDPGLGLRLIYFSYDVKMKEKGDIPEGYSVSREKKERFSLILESASTNQTSMYLCASSSGTSGSPTYEQYFGPGTRLTVT.